The T cell receptor beta chain under discussion was sequenced for a study of T cell repertoires in cytomegalovirus infection. TCRdb called the reads again in MiXCR, with one record for every CDR3 protein. The data show approximately 300,000 distinct CDR3 sequences, with 25% to 35% seen just once and around 18% held by the top ten. Study-wide findings and caveats: Dominating the ex vivo response were HLA-C-restricted CMV-specific TCR beta clonotypes.

This clonotype was detected a few times. Its antigen is undetermined. The V segment lost 4 bases and the J segment 14 bases; nucleotides outside the gene matches: 3. The CDR3 consists of 11 residues. This specimen was cultured PBMCs, taken from culture after CMV antigen stimulation. The TCR originated in a human donor in good health (CMV status not recorded). Some clones in this sample may be carry-over from other donors' samples. The V call is TRBV12-3 or TRBV12-4, the J call TRBJ1-5; 9 positions agree with TRBD1. As DNA, the CDR3 is TGTGCCAGCAGTTCCCGGGACAGGGAGCATTTT. Its protein is CASSSRDREHF.